These 11 T cell receptor beta chains were all obtained from the same sample, sequenced in a study of shared clonotypes between healthy human individuals. Sequencing used immunoSEQ multiplex PCR; TCRdb keeps in-frame clones, though not all of them. The sample carries 1,500,000 or so clones, approximately 98.5% recorded once. Sequenced sample: naive CD4+ T cells sorted from blood. Noted subset: CD45RA+ positively selected. Receptor source: a man in his thirties or forties in good health.

The gene calls are TRBV5-5 and TRBJ2-7; a possible D gene is TRBD2 (6 bases). Germline V gene sequence: CDR1 SGHKS, CDR2 YYEKEE (reference sequence). This CDR3 region has 14 residues. The V gene lost 4 bases and the J gene lost 6 bases, with 17 bases spanning the gap. CDR3 coding DNA: TGTGCCAGCAGCGCCACTAGCAGCTCTTCCGAGCAGTACTTC. Its protein product is CASSATSSSSEQYF.

The chain recombines TRBV19 with TRBJ2-1, with TRBD2 identical over 7 bases. From germline, CDR1 is LNHDA and CDR2 SQIVND (reference sequence). Trimming took 1 base from V and 5 from J; bases not matched to a gene: 5. CDR3 size: 15 residues. CDR3 sequence reads: CASSIVGGPNNEQFF. DNA of the CDR3: TGTGCCAGTAGTATAGTGGGAGGGCCAAACAATGAGCAGTTCTTC. Complete variable domain (other parts from reference TRBV19 and TRBJ2-1): DGGITQSPKYLFRKEGQNVTLSCEQNLNHDAMYWYRQDPGQGLRLIYYSQIVNDFQKGDIAEGYSVSREKKESFPLTVTSAQKNPTAFYLCASSIVGGPNNEQFFGPGTRLTVL.

The genes are TRBV30 and TRBJ2-3, with D unresolved. The CDR3 runs to 14 residues. Trimming removed 1 base at V and 3 bases at J, with 11 bases between. Germline CDR1 and CDR2: GTSNPN and SVGIG (reference sequence). For the CDR3, the DNA is TGTGCCTGGAGTGCCTTATGGGGTACAGATACGCAGTATTTT. It yields the protein CAWSALWGTDTQYF.

V and J are TRBV6-5 and TRBJ1-2; D is uncertain. V gave up 9 bases and J gave up 7 bases, with 9 bases separating them. Per the germline V gene, CDR1 is MNHEY and CDR2 is SVGAGI. The CDR3 runs to 10 residues. CDR3 sequence reads: CASVSRGYTF. In DNA, the CDR3 is TGTGCCAGTGTGAGTCGTGGCTACACCTTC.

V and J are TRBV28 and TRBJ1-5, with D unresolved. Trimming took 10 bases from V and 0 from J, leaving 16 bases between them. There are 15 residues in the CDR3. Germline-derived CDR1 and CDR2 are MDHEN and SYDVKM. The CDR3 bases are TGTGCCATTATGAGCAGCTCTTATAGCAATCAGCCCCAGCATTTT. It encodes CAIMSSSYSNQPQHF.

The chain employs TRBV4-3 and TRBJ1-1; D is possibly TRBD1 (5 bases). Trimming removed 0 bases at V and 4 bases at J, with 12 bases between. The CDR3 has 15 amino acids. Looked up from germline, CDR1 is LGHNA and CDR2 is YSLEER. As DNA, the CDR3 is TGCGCCAGCAGCCAAGACCCGACAGCGCCCACTGAAGCTTTCTTT. This sequence encodes CASSQDPTAPTEAFF.

The chain has TRBV5-4 and TRBJ2-5; D is possibly TRBD1 (5 bases). The CDR3 runs 11 residues. The germline CDR1 and CDR2 sequences are SGHNT and YYREEE (reference sequence). Trimming took off 0 bases at V and 10 bases at J, with 7 bases between the two ends. CDR3 nucleotide sequence: TGTGCCAGCAGCTTGGGTAGGGGCCAGTACTTC. It yields the protein CASSLGRGQYF.

The V and J genes are TRBV15 and TRBJ2-7; D may be TRBD2 (6 bases). V was clipped by 11 bases and J by 4 bases, with 18 bases between them. The CDR3 spans 13 residues. Germline CDR1 is LNHNV and CDR2 is YYDKDF (reference sequence). CDR3 amino acids: CASLRGGSYEQYF. DNA for the CDR3: TGTGCCTCCCTTCGCGGAGGGTCGTACGAGCAGTACTTC.

The rearrangement joins TRBV6-1 to TRBJ2-1; 7 nucleotides agree with TRBD2. Germline V CDR1 and CDR2: MNHNS, SASEGT. V lost 10 bases to trimming and J lost 12 bases; unmatched junction nucleotides: 18. CDR3 size: 14 residues. CDR3 DNA sequence: TGTGCCACCAAAGCGGGATGGGGGAATGATTGGCAGTTCTTC. It is translated as CATKAGWGNDWQFF.

The V call is TRBV27, the J call TRBJ2-3, with 7 bases aligning to TRBD1. This CDR3 region has 15 residues. Germline loops: CDR1 MNHEY, CDR2 SMNVEV (reference sequence). The J segment lost 6 bases and the V segment lost 3 bases, leaving 9 bases of the junction unmatched. The CDR3, as DNA: TGTGCCAGCAGTTTTGGCCAGGGGGTTAGGGATACGCAGTATTTT. Encoded protein: CASSFGQGVRDTQYF.

The genes are TRBV18 and TRBJ1-2, with D hard to call. Germline assignment: CDR1 KGHSH and CDR2 LQKENI. The CDR3 has 16 residues. Deletions cut 1 base from V and 11 bases from J, with 23 bases between. In DNA, the CDR3 is TGTGCCAGCTCACCACTCCGGAACGGCGATCAACAAGGGTACACCTTC. The encoded protein is CASSPLRNGDQQGYTF. The full variable domain, rest sourced from reference TRBV18 and TRBJ1-2, is NAGVMQNPRHLVRRRGQEARLRCSPMKGHSHVYWYRQLPEEGLKFMVYLQKENIIDESGMPKERFSAEFPKEGPSILRIQQVVRGDSAAYFCASSPLRNGDQQGYTFGSGTRLTVV.